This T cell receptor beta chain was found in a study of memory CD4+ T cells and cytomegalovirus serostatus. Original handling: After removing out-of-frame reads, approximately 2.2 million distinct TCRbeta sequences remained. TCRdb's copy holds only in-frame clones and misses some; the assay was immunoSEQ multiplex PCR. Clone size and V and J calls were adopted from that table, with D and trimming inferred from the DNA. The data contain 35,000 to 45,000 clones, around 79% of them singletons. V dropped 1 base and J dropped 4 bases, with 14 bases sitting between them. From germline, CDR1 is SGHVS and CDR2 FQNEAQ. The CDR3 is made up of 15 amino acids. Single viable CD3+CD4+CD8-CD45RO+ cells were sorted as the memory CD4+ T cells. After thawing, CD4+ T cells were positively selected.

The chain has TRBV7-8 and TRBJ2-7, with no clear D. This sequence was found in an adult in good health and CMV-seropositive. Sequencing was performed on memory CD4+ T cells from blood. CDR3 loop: CASSLGRWEGYEQYF. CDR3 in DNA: TGTGCCAGCAGCTTAGGGCGTTGGGAAGGGTACGAGCAGTACTTC.